This T cell receptor beta chain was retrieved from a study of cytomegalovirus exposure and HLA in healthy donors. Study-wide findings and caveats: Within the data, a cluster of highly shared sequence variants was likely a sequencing artifact. Based on reports, TCR beta sequences accurately predicted HLA-A and HLA-B alleles for most subjects.

Looked up from germline, CDR1 is MGHRA and CDR2 is YSYEKL. V dropped 3 bases and J dropped 3; count of bases not matched to a gene: 10. The CDR3 runs 16 residues. Researchers ran the PCR with 60 Vbeta and 13 Jbeta primers. Generated by immunoSEQ multiplex PCR, the TCRdb table keeps only in-frame clones and is missing some. The sample contains approximately 160,000 clones, roughly four fifths of which appear only once. A note on this clone: Its matching antigen is unknown.

What was sequenced was PBMCs. The sequence derives from a young man in good health and CMV-seronegative. The rearrangement links TRBV4-1 to TRBJ1-2; 7 bases agree with TRBD1. In nucleotides, the CDR3 is TGCGCCAGCAGCCACGGATGGACAGGAGGGGACTATGGCTACACCTTC. This sequence encodes CASSHGWTGGDYGYTF.